A selection of T cell receptor beta chains follows, all from one sample in a study of T cell repertoires in cytomegalovirus infection. TCRdb re-analysed the reads in MiXCR, keeping a single row per CDR3 protein. The top ten hold around 12% of the sample, which has roughly 800,000 distinct CDR3 sequences, 25% to 30% seen once. No antigens are known for them. This material consisted of cultured CD8+ T cells from PBMCs, taken from culture after CMV antigen stimulation. The source of these receptors is a human donor in good health (CMV status not recorded). Some clones in this sample may be carry-over from other donors' samples. Both conserved end residues are part of each CDR3. A D gene is named only where the DNA matches it firmly. Part of the rows lack a size; the others show once, few, many or a class for expanded clones.

>TRBD2|TRBV20-1|NA|TRBJ2-1
TGCAGTGCCCGGCTCGGGCGGGGGGGAAGCAATGAGCAGTTCTTC
CSARLGRGGSNEQFF
>NA|TRBV12-3/TRBV12-4|many|TRBJ2-4
TGTGCCAGCAGTTTAGGGTCGACCGGAAACATTCAGTACTTC
CASSLGSTGNIQYF
>NA|TRBV25-1|NA|TRBJ1-2
TGTGCCAGCACCCCCGGGGGGTTACATGGCTACACCTTC
CASTPGGLHGYTF
>TRBD1|TRBV7-2|NA|TRBJ2-1
TGTGCCAGCAGCTTAGTAACAGGGGGCAATGAGCAGTTCTTC
CASSLVTGGNEQFF
>TRBD2|TRBV20-1|NA|TRBJ2-5
TGCAGTGCTAGAGATCGCGGGACTAGCGGGGAGGTTCAGTACTTC
CSARDRGTSGEVQYF
>TRBD2|TRBV7-2|many|TRBJ2-2
TGTGCCAGCAGCTTTAGCGGGGCGAACACCGGGGAGCTGTTTTTT
CASSFSGANTGELFF
>TRBD2|TRBV7-6|NA|TRBJ2-1
TGTGCCAGCAGCTTATTTGCGGGGGGGACCAATGAGCAGTTCTTC
CASSLFAGGTNEQFF
>NA|TRBV3-1|once|TRBJ1-1
TGTGCCAGCAGCCAAGGGCGGTTCTCTCGGAACACTGAAGCTTTCTTT
CASSQGRFSRNTEAFF
>TRBD2|TRBV7-4|few|TRBJ2-1
TGTGCCAGCAGCTTACTTCAGGGTCGGGGGGGAGAATACAATGAGCAGTTCTTC
CASSLLQGRGGEYNEQFF
>NA|TRBV15|NA|TRBJ1-5
TGTGCCACCAGCAGAGATCAAGGGCTTGGGCAGCCCCAGCATTTT
CATSRDQGLGQPQHF
>TRBD1|TRBV7-9|few|TRBJ1-1
TGTGCCAGCAGCGACACTCTGGGACAGGCGCCTGAAGCTTTCTTT
CASSDTLGQAPEAFF
>TRBD1|TRBV10-3|few|TRBJ1-2
TGTGCCATCACCACACAGGGGTCGGACGGCTACACCTTC
CAITTQGSDGYTF
>TRBD2|TRBV6-5|NA|TRBJ2-3
TGTGCCAGCAGTTATCTAGCGGGGGATTCAGATACGCAGTATTTT
CASSYLAGDSDTQYF
>NA|TRBV11-2|NA|TRBJ2-1
TGTGCCAGCAGCCGCGGGGCGGGATACTCCTACAATGAGCAGTTCTTC
CASSRGAGYSYNEQFF
>TRBD1|TRBV27|NA|TRBJ2-1
TGTGCCAGCGACAGGACAGGGTGGTACAATGAGCAGTTCTTC
CASDRTGWYNEQFF
>NA|TRBV6-5|few|TRBJ1-2
TGTGCCAGCAGTTACGCAGTAACGGGCTATGGCTACACCTTC
CASSYAVTGYGYTF
>NA|TRBV4-1|few|TRBJ1-4
TGTGCCAGCAGCCAAGATTTCGAGGGATCGGGTAATGAAAAACTGTTTTTT
CASSQDFEGSGNEKLFF
>NA|TRBV7-6|NA|TRBJ2-3
TGTGCCAGCAGCCAGGTTCGCACAGATACGCAGTATTTT
CASSQVRTDTQYF
>NA|TRBV7-6|few|TRBJ2-4
TGTGCCAGCAGCACACGCGGCACGGAAAGGTGGAACATTCAGTACTTC
CASSTRGTERWNIQYF
>TRBD1|TRBV28|few|TRBJ2-7
TGTGCCAGCAGCCAACCGACAGGGTCGGATGAGCAGTACTTC
CASSQPTGSDEQYF
>TRBD1|TRBV12-3/TRBV12-4|few|TRBJ1-1
TGTGCCAGCAGTTTATGGAGGACAGGGGGCTTGGGGGTGGACACTGAAGCTTTCTTT
CASSLWRTGGLGVDTEAFF
>TRBD1|TRBV12-3/TRBV12-4|few|TRBJ2-4
TGTGCCAGCAGTTCCGGACAGGGGAACATTCAGTACTTC
CASSSGQGNIQYF
>NA|TRBV6-1|many|TRBJ1-6
TGTGCCAGCAGTGAAGGTCCAGATTCACCCCTCCACTTT
CASSEGPDSPLHF
>TRBD2|TRBV10-3|many|TRBJ2-1
TGTGCCGTGAAACCTAGCGGGACGTACAATGAGCAGTTCTTC
CAVKPSGTYNEQFF
>NA|TRBV7-3|few|TRBJ2-3
TGTGCCAGCAGCTTACGGGCAGTATCTAGCACAGATACGCAGTATTTT
CASSLRAVSSTDTQYF
>NA|TRBV12-5|few|TRBJ1-3
TGTGCTAGTGGTCGACTAGGGGGTTCCTCTGGAAACACCATATATTTT
CASGRLGGSSGNTIYF
>TRBD1|TRBV6-5|few|TRBJ2-2
TGTGCCAGCAGTCAGACAGGGGGGTTCACCGGGGAGCTGTTTTTT
CASSQTGGFTGELFF
>NA|TRBV29-1|NA|TRBJ1-1
TGCAGCGCTACGTACGGGAGAACTGAAGCTTTCTTT
CSATYGRTEAFF
>NA|TRBV7-9|few|TRBJ1-5
TGTGCCAGCAGCTTAGGCGGGGGGCCCCAGCATTTT
CASSLGGGPQHF
>TRBD2|TRBV10-3|NA|TRBJ2-3
TGTGCCATCAGGGCCTACTCCGCGACTAGCGGGGGCCAACAAGGGTTAGATACGCAGTATTTT
CAIRAYSATSGGQQGLDTQYF
>NA|TRBV2|NA|TRBJ1-1
TGTGCCAGCATTTATAGGGACAAGAGGTCGAACACTGAAGCTTTCTTT
CASIYRDKRSNTEAFF
>NA|TRBV27|few|TRBJ1-1
TGTGCCAGCAGTTTATCGCCCCGGGTTGGGGCTTTCTTT
CASSLSPRVGAFF
>TRBD1|TRBV27|NA|TRBJ1-5
TGTGCCAGCAGTAAAATCCCGGGTGTGGCAGGGGGTCAGCCCCAGCATTTT
CASSKIPGVAGGQPQHF
>NA|TRBV7-9|NA|TRBJ1-5
TGTGCCAGCAGCTCTTCCGATACCTCTAAGGAGCCCCAGCATTTT
CASSSSDTSKEPQHF
>NA|TRBV6-1|NA|TRBJ1-3
TGTGCCAGCAGTGATAACGGGTCCCCTGGAAACACCATATATTTT
CASSDNGSPGNTIYF
>NA|TRBV19|few|TRBJ1-5
TGTGCCAGTAGTACCGGGAATGGCCAACTTGGCTATCAGCCCCAGCATTTT
CASSTGNGQLGYQPQHF
>TRBD2|TRBV4-2|many|TRBJ2-1
TGTGCCAGCAGCCAAGATAGCGGGGGGGCCTACAATGAGCAGTTCTTC
CASSQDSGGAYNEQFF
>TRBD1|TRBV5-1|once|TRBJ1-6
TGCGCCAGCAGCTCCGAACCGGGCACCGGGACAGGACATATCCTTAATTCACCCCTCCACTTT
CASSSEPGTGTGHILNSPLHF
>TRBD2|TRBV29-1|NA|TRBJ2-5
TGCAGCGTTGGACTAGCGGGGGGGCCCGACCAAGAGACCCAGTACTTC
CSVGLAGGPDQETQYF
>NA|TRBV7-8|few|TRBJ2-2
TGTGCCAGCAGCTTTGCGTTGGGTGGGGCAGACAACACCAGGGAGCTGTTTTTT
CASSFALGGADNTRELFF
>TRBD1|TRBV10-3|few|TRBJ1-4
TGTGCCATCAGTGAGGGCAGGGGGGATGAAAAACTGTTTTTT
CAISEGRGDEKLFF
>TRBD1|TRBV24-1|few|TRBJ2-3
TGTGCCACCAGTGACCCGGGACAGGGGCTGGGAGATACGCAGTATTTT
CATSDPGQGLGDTQYF
>TRBD1|TRBV5-8|NA|TRBJ1-1
TGTGCCAGCAGCTTGCTTTTTTGGACAGGGGTTGTCACTGAAGCTTTCTTT
CASSLLFWTGVVTEAFF
>NA|TRBV6-6|few|TRBJ2-7
TGTGCCAGCAGTTACTGGGGAACAACACTCGAGCAGTACTTC
CASSYWGTTLEQYF
>NA|TRBV7-8|many|TRBJ2-7
TGTGCCAGCAGCGAACTAGGCCACGAGCAGTACTTC
CASSELGHEQYF
>TRBD2|TRBV19|few|TRBJ2-3
TGTGCCAGTAGTGTGACTAGCGGAAGCACAGATACGCAGTATTTT
CASSVTSGSTDTQYF
>NA|TRBV6-1|NA|TRBJ2-7
TGTGCCAGCAGTTCCCTGGCCTTCTCCCCCTACGAGCAGTACTTC
CASSSLAFSPYEQYF
>NA|TRBV5-1|NA|TRBJ1-1
TGCGCCAGCAGCTTGGCTTCCCGGGACACAAGGACTGAAGCTTTCTTT
CASSLASRDTRTEAFF
>TRBD1|TRBV4-2|NA|TRBJ1-2
TGTGCCAGCAGCCATTCAACCCGGGCCAGGGGGTATGGCTACACCTTC
CASSHSTRARGYGYTF
>TRBD1|TRBV7-9|NA|TRBJ1-1
TGTGCCAGCAGCCCCCGGACAGGGAGGGTCTCTGAAGCTTTCTTT
CASSPRTGRVSEAFF
>NA|TRBV7-9|NA|TRBJ2-4
TGTGCCAGCAGCTGGACAGACAGCCAAAACATTCAGTACTTC
CASSWTDSQNIQYF
>NA|TRBV5-6|few|TRBJ2-7
TGTGCCAGCAGCTCCTGGAGTTTTGGGCGGTCCTACGAGCAGTACTTC
CASSSWSFGRSYEQYF
>NA|TRBV19|NA|TRBJ2-3
TGTGCCAGTACCCCATTTGGGACGCCGCGAGATACGCAGTATTTT
CASTPFGTPRDTQYF
>NA|TRBV10-3|few|TRBJ1-4
TGTGCCATCAGTGAGCAATTCCGCGACGCCGATTCTGCAACTAATGAAAAACTGTTTTTT
CAISEQFRDADSATNEKLFF
>NA|TRBV19|NA|TRBJ2-3
TGTGCCAGTTTTAACCCCCTGACAGATACGCAGTATTTT
CASFNPLTDTQYF